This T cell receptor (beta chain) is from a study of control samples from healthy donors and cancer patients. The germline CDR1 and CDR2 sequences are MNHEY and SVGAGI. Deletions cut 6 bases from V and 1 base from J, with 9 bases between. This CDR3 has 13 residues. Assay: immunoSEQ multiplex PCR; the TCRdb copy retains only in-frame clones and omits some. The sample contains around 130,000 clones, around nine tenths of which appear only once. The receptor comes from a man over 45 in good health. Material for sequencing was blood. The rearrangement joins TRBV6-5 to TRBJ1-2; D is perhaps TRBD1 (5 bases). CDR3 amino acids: CASRSTVNYGYTF. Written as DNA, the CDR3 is TGTGCCAGCAGGTCGACAGTTAACTATGGCTACACCTTC.